The source of this TCR beta chain is a study of long-term antiretroviral therapy in people with HIV. The assay used was immunoSEQ (version v3.0), run at survey level. TCRdb's table, derived via immunoSEQ multiplex PCR, lists solely in-frame clones and lacks some. The data contain about 43,000 clones, approximately 94% of them singletons. CDR1 is SNHLY, CDR2 FYNNEI, per germline. V shed 1 base and J shed 6 bases, with 16 bases lying between them. The CDR3 has 16 residues. The source was unsorted PBMCs, collected approximately 9.5 years after starting antiretroviral therapy. The V call is TRBV2, the J call TRBJ1-5; possibly TRBD1 for D (6 bases). The clonotype was recovered from a man under 40 with HIV. CDR3 DNA sequence: TGTGCCAGCAGTGAAGAACGAGGGGGAGCGAGTCAGCCCCAGCATTTT. Translation gives CASSEERGGASQPQHF.